This T cell receptor beta chain emerged from a study of T-cell memory formation after mild COVID-19. V shed 7 bases and J shed 5 bases, with 20 bases lying between them. CDR1 and CDR2 (germline): SEHNR, FQNEAQ (reference sequence). The CDR3 has 15 residues. TCRdb used MiXCR to reprocess the 5' RACE reads, holding one entry per CDR3 protein. The repertoire holds approximately 560,000 distinct CDR3 sequences, with roughly 17% as singletons. Input material: PBMCs or a T cell subset sorted from them (not recorded which). The chain has TRBV7-9 and TRBJ1-1; TRBD1 might be the D (5 bases). This receptor was obtained from an adult woman who had mild COVID-19 (a few samples of this study predate the infection). Cell type and time point are not known. For the CDR3, the DNA is TGTGCCAGCATATCCTTGGGCGCCGCAGGGACTGAAGCTTTCTTT. Amino acids: CASISLGAAGTEAFF.